Following are 10 T cell receptor beta chains from one sample sequenced in a study of T-cell memory formation after mild COVID-19. TCRdb re-derived calls from the 5' RACE reads in MiXCR, one entry per CDR3 protein. The sample has about 200,000 distinct CDR3 sequences, around 8.8% seen once. The sample taken for sequencing was PBMCs or a T cell subset sorted from them (not recorded which). The receptors derive from a man aged 18 to 30 who had mild COVID-19 (a few samples of this study predate the infection). Cell type and time point are not known.

The CDR3 region has the DNA TGTGCCACCAGCAGGCTAGCGGGCGGGTTCGGGGATACGCAGTATTTT. It specifies CATSRLAGGFGDTQYF. The chain joins TRBV15 to TRBJ2-3; TRBD2 matches 8 bases. Unmatched junction bases numbered 11, after V lost 3 bases and J lost 6 bases. Germline lookup yields CDR1 LNHNV and CDR2 YYDKDF (reference sequence). CDR3 size: 16 residues.

This sequence joins TRBV19 and TRBJ1-2; D is ambiguous. Deletions cut 6 bases from V and 2 bases from J, with 13 bases between. The CDR3 length is 14 residues. CDR1 is LNHDA and CDR2 is SQIVND in the germline V gene (reference sequence). The CDR3 sequence: CASRPQGGNYGYTF. CDR3 in DNA: TGTGCCAGTAGACCACAAGGAGGGAACTATGGCTACACCTTC.

This clonotype occurred many times. This CDR3 is CAIGTRAPGEQFF. CDR3 DNA sequence: TGTGCCATCGGCACCCGGGCCCCTGGGGAGCAGTTCTTC. The chain employs TRBV10-3 and TRBJ2-1; D remains unclear. The CDR3 covers 13 residues. The germline V gene encodes CDR1 ENHRY and CDR2 SYGVKD. With 8 bases removed from V and 10 bases from J, the gap between germline ends came to 18 bases.

V usage is TRBV24-1 and J usage is TRBJ1-2; no firm D call. With 2 bases removed from V and 8 bases from J, the gap between germline ends came to 14 bases. Germline V lookup: CDR1 KGHDR, CDR2 SFDVKD. CDR3 length equals 14 residues. The CDR3 sequence: CATSDSWQEEGYTF. CDR3 DNA: TGTGCCACCAGTGATTCGTGGCAGGAAGAGGGCTACACCTTC.

The rearrangement uses TRBV20-1 and TRBJ1-1, with TRBD1 matching over 9 bases. The CDR3 totals 16 residues. After removal of 3 bases from V and 1 base from J, the junction contained 9 bases not matched to a gene. CDR1 DFQATT and CDR2 SNEGSKA come from the germline V gene (reference sequence). In DNA, the CDR3 is TGCAGTGCTAGGGGGATGGGACAGGGCTGGAACACTGAAGCTTTCTTT. Translated, it gives CSARGMGQGWNTEAFF.

Only a few counts were recorded for this clonotype. The chain couples TRBV27 to TRBJ1-5; D might be TRBD1 (5 bases). CDR1 MNHEY and CDR2 SMNVEV come from the germline V gene (reference sequence). Trimming pared 0 bases from V and 9 bases from J, leaving 9 bases between. This CDR3 is 13 amino acids long. CDR3 loop: CASSLSRRGPQHF. CDR3 sequence (DNA): TGTGCCAGCAGTTTATCGAGGAGGGGGCCCCAGCATTTT.

The chain carries TRBV7-8 and TRBJ2-3; TRBD2 agrees at 8 bases. Per the germline V gene, CDR1 is SGHVS and CDR2 is FQNEAQ. The CDR3 runs 16 residues. With 2 bases clipped from V and 2 bases from J, the junction kept 6 bases outside the gene matches. The CDR3 sequence is CASSLYGRALTDTQYF. The CDR3 DNA is TGTGCCAGCAGCTTATACGGGAGGGCCCTCACAGATACGCAGTATTTT.

This clonotype was seen only a few times. The J gene is TRBJ2-1, the V gene TRBV9, with no clear D. Germline V CDR1 and CDR2: SGDLS, YYNGEE. The CDR3 sequence is 14 residues long. Trimming removed 3 bases from V and 6 bases from J, with 13 bases in between. The CDR3 loop reads CASSGADLSNEQFF. The DNA of the CDR3 is TGTGCCAGCAGCGGTGCTGATTTATCCAATGAGCAGTTCTTC.

The chain couples TRBV24-1 to TRBJ2-1, with TRBD1 matching over 9 bases. The CDR3 has 15 amino acids. Germline-derived CDR1 and CDR2 are KGHDR and SFDVKD. V was clipped by 5 bases and J by 8 bases; unmatched bases: 9. CDR3 residues: CATSGTGTGRDEQFF. DNA for the CDR3: TGTGCCACCAGTGGAACCGGGACAGGGAGAGATGAGCAGTTCTTC.

This clonotype appeared a few times. This chain links TRBV20-1 with TRBJ2-1; 7 nucleotides line up with TRBD1. Unmatched junction bases numbered 5, after V lost 0 bases and J lost 0 bases. The CDR3 runs to 16 residues. Per the germline V gene, CDR1 is DFQATT and CDR2 is SNEGSKA (reference sequence). The CDR3 DNA follows: TGCAGTGCTAGAGACCCGGACAGGAGCTCCTACAATGAGCAGTTCTTC. Protein product: CSARDPDRSSYNEQFF.